The 26 T cell receptor beta chains reported below all come from one sample, sequenced in a study of PD-L1 blockade in urothelial cancer. Produced via immunoSEQ multiplex PCR; TCRdb's table is partial and in-frame only. Among about 45,000 clones listed, roughly four fifths were seen once. Specified time point: peripheral blood 6 weeks after treatment start. The sequenced sample was PBMCs, obtained around atezolizumab (anti-PD-L1) treatment. The receptors shown here come from a man aged 55 to 70 with urothelial cancer.

The chain has TRBV7-9 and TRBJ2-3; TRBD1 agrees at 9 bases. The CDR3 runs 16 residues. V was pared by 5 bases and J by 4 bases, with 10 bases of the junction left unmatched. Germline V gene data show CDR1 as SEHNR and CDR2 as FQNEAQ (reference sequence). The CDR3: CASSAGQGSVADTQYF. The CDR3 nucleotides are TGTGCCAGCAGCGCCGGACAGGGGAGTGTGGCAGATACGCAGTATTTT.

This clone was detected once. The V and J genes are TRBV28 and TRBJ2-5, with TRBD1 matching over 9 bases. Trimming took 6 bases from V and 5 from J; bases not matched to a gene: 10. The CDR3 length is 15 residues. From germline, CDR1 is MDHEN and CDR2 SYDVKM. CDR3 residues: CASRASGQGRETQYF. CDR3 bases: TGTGCCAGCAGAGCCTCGGGACAGGGACGGGAGACCCAGTACTTC.

The CDR3 spells CASSYGGRDRETQYF. The DNA of the CDR3 is TGTGCCAGCAGTTACGGGGGCCGGGACAGAGAGACCCAGTACTTC. The chain is built from TRBV6-6 and TRBJ2-5; 7 bases fit TRBD1. The germline gives CDR1 MNHNY, CDR2 SVGAGI (reference sequence). The CDR3 length is 15 residues. J was trimmed by 4 bases and V by 2 bases; bases with no gene match: 7.

This clone was seen more than once but under ten times. The chain has TRBV7-2 and TRBJ2-7; D is possibly TRBD1 (6 bases). Trimming cost V 1 base and J 6 bases, with 13 bases left between them. The CDR3 is 14 amino acids. CDR1 is SGHTA, CDR2 FQGNSA, per germline. The CDR3: CASSLENRVGEQYF. In DNA, the CDR3 is TGTGCCAGCAGCTTAGAAAACAGGGTCGGCGAGCAGTACTTC.

The rearrangement joins TRBV28 to TRBJ2-1; D not resolved. The germline V gene has CDR1 MDHEN and CDR2 SYDVKM. Trimming removed 5 bases at V and 7 bases at J, with 9 bases between. The CDR3 sequence is 12 residues long. The chain's CDR3 is CASSIDGNEQFF. Here the CDR3 DNA reads TGTGCCAGCAGTATCGACGGGAATGAGCAGTTCTTC.

The chain employs TRBV11-2 and TRBJ2-7; maybe TRBD1 (7 bases). Germline loops: CDR1 SGHAT, CDR2 FQNNGV. The CDR3 runs 15 residues. V was pared by 3 bases and J by 0 bases, with 12 bases between. CDR3 in DNA: TGTGCCAGCAGCTTGCAGGGGGGTTCCTCCTACGAGCAGTACTTC. It translates to CASSLQGGSSYEQYF.

V usage is TRBV18 and J usage is TRBJ1-5; 9 positions match TRBD1. Per germline, CDR1 KGHSH and CDR2 LQKENI. CDR3 length: 15 residues. Germline trimming cut 6 bases from V and 6 bases from J; bases unmatched to any gene: 9. DNA for the CDR3: TGTGCCAGCTCGGCGGGACAGGGTATATTTCAGCCCCAGCATTTT. Translation gives CASSAGQGIFQPQHF.

The table lists this clone with a few counts. The genes are TRBV5-1 and TRBJ1-1; 7 nucleotides line up with TRBD1. Germline CDR1 reads SGHRS; CDR2 reads YFSETQ. There are 13 residues in the CDR3. Unmatched junction bases numbered 3, after V lost 5 bases and J lost 2 bases. CDR3 region: CASRSGGNTEAFF. The CDR3 DNA reads TGCGCCAGCAGATCAGGGGGAAACACTGAAGCTTTCTTT.

The V and J genes are TRBV2 and TRBJ1-1, with D possibly matching TRBD1 (6 bases). The CDR3 covers 14 residues. Germline V gene lookup returns CDR1 SNHLY and CDR2 FYNNEI. The germline V and J ends were trimmed by 4 bases and 1 base, with 10 bases remaining between them. The CDR3 DNA sequence: TGTGCCAGCAGTGGAGGACAGAGGAACACTGAAGCTTTCTTT. Translated: CASSGGQRNTEAFF. The whole variable domain, remainder taken from reference TRBV2 and TRBJ1-1, is EPEVTQTPSHQVTQMGQEVILRCVPISNHLYFYWYRQILGQKVEFLVSFYNNEISEKSEIFDDQFSVERPDGSNFTLKIRSTKLEDSAMYFCASSGGQRNTEAFFGQGTRLTVV.

On this clone: An end of the junction differs from the germline gene, which may be a read error. The chain combines TRBV20-1 with TRBJ1-1; a weak D match, TRBD1 (6 bases). The CDR3 is 11 amino acids. Looked up from germline, CDR1 is DFQATT and CDR2 is SNEGSKA (reference sequence). The CDR3 DNA is TGCGGTGCTAGAGGGGGGCAGAAGGCTTTCTTT. It encodes CGARGGQKAFF.

This sequence joins TRBV7-2 and TRBJ1-1; D unresolved. V was pared by 5 bases and J by 0 bases, with 10 bases between. Germline V gene lookup returns CDR1 SGHTA and CDR2 FQGNSA. CDR3 length: 14 amino acids. CDR3 region: CASSREGLNTEAFF. The CDR3 bases are TGTGCCAGCAGCCGCGAGGGATTGAACACTGAAGCTTTCTTT.

The chain employs TRBV7-2 and TRBJ1-1; D may be TRBD1 (5 bases). The germline CDR1 and CDR2 sequences are SGHTA and FQGNSA. V was shortened by 1 base and J by 4 bases, with 10 bases between the two germline ends. This CDR3 spans 14 amino acids. The CDR3 nucleotides are TGTGCCAGCAGCTTAGGGGGGGTACTCACTGAAGCTTTCTTT. Amino acid sequence: CASSLGGVLTEAFF.

The V and J genes are TRBV19 and TRBJ2-2, with 7 bases identical to TRBD1. Germline assignment: CDR1 LNHDA and CDR2 SQIVND (reference sequence). The CDR3 covers 14 residues. Losses at the gene ends were 5 bases for V and 4 bases for J; bases not matched to a gene: 4. CDR3 amino acids: CASSQGGGTGELFF. The CDR3 nucleotides read TGTGCCAGTAGTCAAGGGGGCGGCACCGGGGAGCTGTTTTTT.

The chain couples TRBV27 to TRBJ2-2, with no clear D. In germline, CDR1 is MNHEY, CDR2 SMNVEV (reference sequence). V shed 0 bases and J shed 2 bases, with 4 bases lying between them. The CDR3 is made up of 14 amino acids. For the CDR3, the DNA is TGTGCCAGCAGTTTATCTAGAAACACCGGGGAGCTGTTTTTT. Translation: CASSLSRNTGELFF.

The chain links TRBV6-5 to TRBJ2-7; 7 bases agree with TRBD1. The trim removed 6 bases at V and 3 bases at J, leaving 8 bases unmatched. CDR3 size: 14 residues. The germline V gene has CDR1 MNHEY and CDR2 SVGAGI. As DNA, the CDR3 is TGTGCCAGCAGACTCCGGGACAGACACTACGAGCAGTACTTC. As protein: CASRLRDRHYEQYF.

This clone has ten or more counts. V usage is TRBV11-2 and J usage is TRBJ1-1, with D uncertain. Trimming shortened V by 2 bases and J by 0 bases, and 7 bases separated the two germline ends. CDR3 length: 14 amino acids. From germline, CDR1 is SGHAT and CDR2 FQNNGV. CDR3 sequence reads: CASSLSSVNTEAFF. CDR3 DNA sequence: TGTGCCAGCAGCTTATCTTCCGTGAACACTGAAGCTTTCTTT.

The V gene is TRBV14, the J gene TRBJ2-1; tentative D call: TRBD2 (5 bases). V lost 1 base and J lost 0, with 10 bases in between. The CDR3 length is 16 residues. Germline loops: CDR1 SGHDN, CDR2 FVKESK. The CDR3 DNA reads TGTGCCAGCAGCCAAGGGGCGGGTAGCTCCTACAATGAGCAGTTCTTC. Translation: CASSQGAGSSYNEQFF.

The chain couples TRBV27 to TRBJ2-1; 8 positions agree with TRBD2. V shed 4 bases and J 0 bases; nucleotides not matched to a gene: 8. Per germline, CDR1 MNHEY and CDR2 SMNVEV (reference sequence). This CDR3 is built from 17 residues. CDR3 DNA sequence: TGTGCCAGCAGTTCCGTACATAGCGGGGTCTCCTACAATGAGCAGTTCTTC. Its translation: CASSSVHSGVSYNEQFF.

The chain is built from TRBV27 and TRBJ1-1; TRBD1 is a possible D gene (6 bases). The length of the CDR3 is 19 residues. From germline, CDR1 is MNHEY and CDR2 SMNVEV (reference sequence). V was shortened by 5 bases and J by 0 bases, with 25 bases between the two germline ends. The chain's CDR3 is CASSRKRVGGGSLNTEAFF. The CDR3 DNA is TGTGCCAGCAGTCGAAAAAGGGTAGGGGGAGGGAGTTTGAACACTGAAGCTTTCTTT.

V is TRBV18 and J is TRBJ2-7, with a weak D call TRBD1 (5 bases). This CDR3 has 15 residues. With 0 bases removed from V and 5 bases from J, the gap between germline ends came to 14 bases. Per germline, CDR1 KGHSH and CDR2 LQKENI. CDR3 in DNA: TGTGCCAGCTCACCACCGATGGCAGGGTTGGACGAGCAGTACTTC. Protein product: CASSPPMAGLDEQYF.

The genes are TRBV5-6 and TRBJ1-2, with 9 bases aligning to TRBD1. V gave up 4 bases and J gave up 6 bases; unmatched junction bases: 22. Germline values: CDR1 SGHDT, CDR2 YYEEEE. CDR3 length: 19 amino acids. The CDR3 sequence: CASSPREVRTGVKKDGYTF. The CDR3 DNA reads TGTGCCAGCAGCCCCCGGGAGGTGAGGACAGGGGTGAAAAAGGATGGCTACACCTTC.

The chain employs TRBV28 and TRBJ1-5, with 9 bases fitting TRBD1. V shed 2 bases, J shed 7 bases, and the junction held 6 bases outside the gene matches. Germline CDR1 and CDR2: MDHEN and SYDVKM. CDR3 size: 15 residues. In DNA form, the CDR3 reads TGTGCCAGCAGTTTAGGACAGGGGTTTAGGCAGCCCCAGCATTTT. Amino acids: CASSLGQGFRQPQHF.

J is TRBJ2-2 and V is TRBV4-3, with D maybe TRBD1 (5 bases). CDR1 is LGHNA, CDR2 YSLEER, per germline. The CDR3 is 17 residues long. V was shortened by 2 bases and J by 1 base, with 14 bases between the two germline ends. The CDR3 DNA follows: TGCGCCAGCAGCCAAAACCCCCGCGGACAGAACACCGGGGAGCTGTTTTTT. As protein: CASSQNPRGQNTGELFF.

In nucleotides, the CDR3 is TGTGCCAGCCGTACGGGTGGGGGGGGCGAGCAGTACTTC. Its protein product is CASRTGGGGEQYF. The chain uses TRBV27 and TRBJ2-7, with 7 bases identical to TRBD2. CDR1 is MNHEY, CDR2 SMNVEV, per germline (reference sequence). V lost 8 bases and J lost 6; bases outside the gene matches: 10. The CDR3 length is 13 residues.

A single count supports this clone. The chain recombines TRBV6-1 with TRBJ1-1, with 7 bases identical to TRBD1. The germline V gene encodes CDR1 MNHNS and CDR2 SASEGT. The CDR3 runs 12 residues. V dropped 11 bases and J dropped 8; count of bases not matched to a gene: 11. CDR3 coding DNA: TGTGCCGGTGCGGGACAGACTTTAGAAGCTTTCTTT. Residues: CAGAGQTLEAFF.

J is TRBJ2-5 and V is TRBV6-5, with TRBD2 matching 9 bases. CDR3 size: 13 residues. Germline V lookup: CDR1 MNHEY, CDR2 SVGAGI. V dropped 6 bases and J dropped 7; count of bases not matched to a gene: 6. CDR3 region: CASRRGGVGTQYF. CDR3 DNA sequence: TGTGCCAGCAGGCGGGGGGGGGTGGGGACCCAGTACTTC.